Sequencing of this T cell receptor (beta chain) was carried out in a study of vaccination and CD4 T cells after COVID-19. Study information: Six males and four females, two of them Hispanic, were enrolled as convalescents. Investigators drew the post-COVID samples a median around 98 days after diagnosis, with a range of 35 to 161. Treatment of control cultures consisted of a CEFX pool, an HIV-1 Nef pool, or no peptide. General study findings and limits: Spike mono-reactivity was shown by 304 of 307 vaccine-specific clones in convalescent patients.

Concerning this clonotype: The antigen remains unidentified. The germline gene is not matched at one end of the junction; a read error may be the cause.

Sequence data for DNA of cultured CD4+ T cells were generated by the Oncomine TCR Beta short-read assay. TCRdb recomputed calls from the PCR reads with MiXCR, one row per CDR3 protein. This sample yields 26,000 or so distinct CDR3 sequences, of which roughly 45% are seen a single time; 7.2% belongs to the top ten. The CDR3 contains 14 residues. CDR1 SGHTA and CDR2 FQGNSA come from the germline V gene. Specified treatment: roughly ten-day PBMC culture with coronavirus spike peptide pools or control peptides (ViraFEST assay). Source material: CD4+ T cells from blood, cultured in vitro. This chain connects TRBV7-2 to TRBJ1-1; weak D call: TRBD1 (5 bases). The receptor was derived from a human donor who had recovered from COVID-19. CDR3 nucleotides: TGTGCCAGCAACTTATCTCTAGCGGGGGCTGAAGCTTTCTTT. Translated: CASNLSLAGAEAFF.